Listed here are 7 T cell receptor beta chains from one sample, sequenced in a study of cytomegalovirus exposure and HLA in healthy donors. The PCR contained 60 Vbeta and 13 Jbeta primers. Only in-frame clones appear in the TCRdb table, and some are missing; sequencing was by immunoSEQ multiplex PCR. The sample holds about 160,000 clones; 60% to 85% are singletons and the top ten take approximately 1.4%. Sequences were obtained from PBMCs. Receptors originate from a woman aged 25 to 39 in good health and CMV-seronegative.

This chain connects TRBV2 to TRBJ2-7; 8 nucleotides match TRBD2. Germline loops: CDR1 SNHLY, CDR2 FYNNEI. This CDR3 is 14 amino acids long. The junction had 7 bases not matched to a gene; V was cut back by 1 base and J by 8 bases. The CDR3 coding sequence is TGTGCCAGCAGTGAAGGGCGGGGGGTAATACAGCAGTACTTC. It specifies CASSEGRGVIQQYF.

V is TRBV4-2 and J is TRBJ1-4; TRBD1 agrees at 7 bases. The CDR3 contains 14 residues. CDR1 and CDR2 (germline): LGHNA, YNFKEQ. V lost 7 bases to trimming and J lost 4 bases; unmatched junction nucleotides: 6. CDR3 DNA: TGTGCCAGCAACCGGGGACAGCTTAATGAAAAACTGTTTTTT. This gives the protein CASNRGQLNEKLFF.

This clone was observed a single time. The CDR3 sequence: CASSYSGGTEAFF. As DNA, the CDR3 is TGTGCCAGCAGCTACTCGGGGGGCACTGAAGCTTTCTTT. V gene TRBV11-3 combines with J gene TRBJ1-1; TRBD1 is a possible D gene (5 bases). The CDR3 is 13 residues long. The V gene lost 4 bases and the J gene lost 4 bases, with 10 bases spanning the gap. Germline assignment: CDR1 SGHNT and CDR2 YENEEA. Combining the CDR3 with reference TRBV11-3 and TRBJ1-1 gives the whole variable domain EAGVVQSPRYKIIEKKQPVAFWCNPISGHNTLYWYLQNLGQGPELLIRYENEEAVDDSQLPKDRFSAERLKGVDSTLKIQPAELGDSAVYLCASSYSGGTEAFFGQGTRLTVV.

Turning to this clone: The sample holds other DNA sequences that translate to the same CDR3. The gene calls are TRBV5-4 and TRBJ2-5; 8 nucleotides match TRBD2. CDR1 is SGHNT, CDR2 YYREEE, per germline (reference sequence). The CDR3 covers 16 residues. Trimming cost V 2 bases and J 2 bases; bases outside gene matches: 8. The CDR3 region is CASSFGAGGVQETQYF. In DNA, the CDR3 is TGTGCCAGCAGCTTTGGGGCGGGGGGCGTTCAAGAGACCCAGTACTTC.

Only one count was recorded for this clone. This chain connects TRBV2 to TRBJ1-3; D is perhaps TRBD1 (5 bases). This CDR3 has 16 residues. Trimming removed 5 bases at V and 0 bases at J, with 14 bases between. Per germline, CDR1 SNHLY and CDR2 FYNNEI. CDR3 DNA sequence: TGTGCCAGCAGTTACAGACGCGGGACCTCTGGAAACACCATATATTTT. It translates to CASSYRRGTSGNTIYF.

This chain uses TRBV30 with TRBJ1-5; 9 bases line up with TRBD1. J gave up 2 bases and V 2 bases, and 7 bases lay outside the gene matches. CDR1 GTSNPN and CDR2 SVGIG come from the germline V gene (reference sequence). The CDR3 spans 16 residues. The CDR3 reads CAWSYKDRGGNQPQHF. The CDR3 DNA follows: TGTGCCTGGAGTTATAAGGACAGGGGAGGCAATCAGCCCCAGCATTTT.

The chain has TRBV13 and TRBJ2-7; tentative D call: TRBD1 (5 bases). Germline assignment: CDR1 PRHDT and CDR2 FYEKMQ (reference sequence). V lost 0 bases, J lost 1 base, and 10 bases lay in between. The CDR3 contains 15 residues. CDR3 region: CASSLGAGNSYEQYF. CDR3 DNA: TGTGCCAGCAGCTTAGGGGCAGGGAATTCCTACGAGCAGTACTTC.